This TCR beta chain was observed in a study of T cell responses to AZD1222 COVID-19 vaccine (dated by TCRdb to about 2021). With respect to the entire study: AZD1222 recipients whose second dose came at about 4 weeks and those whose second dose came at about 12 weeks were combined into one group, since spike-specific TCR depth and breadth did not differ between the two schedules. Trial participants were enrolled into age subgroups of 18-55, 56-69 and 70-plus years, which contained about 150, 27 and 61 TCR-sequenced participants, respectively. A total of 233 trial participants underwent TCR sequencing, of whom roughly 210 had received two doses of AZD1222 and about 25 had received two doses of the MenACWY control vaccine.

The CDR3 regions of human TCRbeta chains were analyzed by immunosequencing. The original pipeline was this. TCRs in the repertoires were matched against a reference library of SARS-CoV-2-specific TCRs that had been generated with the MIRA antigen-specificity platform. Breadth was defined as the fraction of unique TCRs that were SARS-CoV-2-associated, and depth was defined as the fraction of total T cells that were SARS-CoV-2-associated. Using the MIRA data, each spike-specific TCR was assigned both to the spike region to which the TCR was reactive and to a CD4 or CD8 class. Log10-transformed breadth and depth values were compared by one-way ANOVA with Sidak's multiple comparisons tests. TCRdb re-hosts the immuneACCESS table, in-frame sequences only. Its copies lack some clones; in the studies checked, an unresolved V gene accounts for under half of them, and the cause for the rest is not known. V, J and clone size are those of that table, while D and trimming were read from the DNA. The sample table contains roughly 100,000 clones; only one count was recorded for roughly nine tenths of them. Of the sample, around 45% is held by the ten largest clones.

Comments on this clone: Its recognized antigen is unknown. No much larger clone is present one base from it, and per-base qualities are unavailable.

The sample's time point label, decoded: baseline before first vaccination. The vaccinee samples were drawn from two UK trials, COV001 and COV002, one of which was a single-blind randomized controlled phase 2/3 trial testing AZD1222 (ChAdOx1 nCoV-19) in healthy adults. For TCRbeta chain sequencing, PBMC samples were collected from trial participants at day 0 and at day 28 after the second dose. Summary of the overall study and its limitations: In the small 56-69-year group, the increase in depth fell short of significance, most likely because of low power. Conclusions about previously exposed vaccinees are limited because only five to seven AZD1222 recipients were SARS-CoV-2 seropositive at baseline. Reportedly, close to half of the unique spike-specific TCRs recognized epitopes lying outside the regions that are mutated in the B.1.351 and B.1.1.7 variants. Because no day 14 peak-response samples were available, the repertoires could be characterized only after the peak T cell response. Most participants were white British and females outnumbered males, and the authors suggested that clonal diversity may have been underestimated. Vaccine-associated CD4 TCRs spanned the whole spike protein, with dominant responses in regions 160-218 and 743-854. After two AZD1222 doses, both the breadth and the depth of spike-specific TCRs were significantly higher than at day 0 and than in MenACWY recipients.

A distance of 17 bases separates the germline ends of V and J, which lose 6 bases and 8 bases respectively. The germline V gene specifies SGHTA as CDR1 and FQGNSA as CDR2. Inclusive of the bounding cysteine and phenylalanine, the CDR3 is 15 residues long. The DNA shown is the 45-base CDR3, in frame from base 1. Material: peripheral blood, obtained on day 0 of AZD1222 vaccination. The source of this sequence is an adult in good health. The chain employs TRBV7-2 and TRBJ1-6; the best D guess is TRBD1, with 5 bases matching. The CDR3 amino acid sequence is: CASSTQSGLDSPLHF. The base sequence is TGTGCCAGCAGTACACAGTCAGGGCTTGATTCACCCCTCCACTTT.